The sequence of this T cell receptor (beta chain) was determined in a study of cytomegalovirus exposure and HLA in healthy donors. Study results and caveats: For most subjects, TCR beta sequences were reported to predict HLA-A and HLA-B alleles with accuracy. A later analysis linked some 17,000 TCR beta sequences to HLA alleles at 0.05 false discovery rate. Several of the most significant clusters were apparently associated with common viral pathogens in a later analysis. CMV serostatus alone was available as immune exposure information.

With 5 bases clipped from V and 4 bases from J, the junction kept 9 bases outside the gene matches. There are 15 residues in the CDR3. The germline gives CDR1 SEHNR, CDR2 FQNEAQ (reference sequence). Comment on this clone: Its antigen remains unidentified.

In the PCR, 60 Vbeta and 13 Jbeta primers were used. The method was immunoSEQ multiplex PCR; TCRdb's version includes in-frame clones alone and lacks a portion of them. In the table there are approximately 180,000 clones, about 85% of which are singletons. Specimen: PBMCs. The chain combines TRBV7-9 with TRBJ2-5, with 8 bases identical to TRBD2. This clonotype originated in a woman in her forties or fifties in good health and CMV-seronegative. The CDR3 region is CASSPSGGGGETQYF. The CDR3 DNA follows: TGTGCCAGCAGCCCGTCCGGGGGGGGCGGAGAGACCCAGTACTTC. The full variable domain, with the rest looked up from reference TRBV7-9 and TRBJ2-5, is DTGVSQNPRHKITKRGQNVTFRCDPISEHNRLYWYRQTLGQGPEFLTYFQNEAQLEKSRLLSDRFSAERPKGSFSTLEIQRTEQGDSAMYLCASSPSGGGGETQYFGPGTRLLVL.